This T cell receptor (beta chain) was captured in a study of blood T cell repertoires in COVID-19. Study as a whole: T cells, B-cell-depleted T cells, or PBMCs provided the cDNA or gDNA that served as material.

Original analysis: Reference gene primer amplification gave nucleated cell count estimates. Clones were sequenced by immunoSEQ multiplex PCR, and TCRdb holds only the in-frame ones, with some missing. Clone size and V and J calls were adopted from that table, with D and trimming inferred from the DNA. Of around 300,000 clones listed, around nine tenths are singletons. CDR3 length: 14 residues. Germline values: CDR1 SGHNT, CDR2 YYREEE (reference sequence). Trimming took 5 bases from V and 2 from J, leaving 13 bases between them. This clone was picked up one time. Self-reported history from a screening survey and questionnaire set each donor's cohort.

The TCR was taken from a woman aged 40 to 49 who had recovered from COVID-19. Sequenced material: PBMCs or T cells enriched from blood (not recorded which). The V call is TRBV5-4, the J call TRBJ2-5; unclear D gene. CDR3 region: CASSLIGQQETQYF. CDR3 DNA sequence: TGTGCCAGCAGTCTGATTGGGCAGCAAGAGACCCAGTACTTC. The whole variable domain, remainder taken from reference TRBV5-4 and TRBJ2-5, is ETGVTQSPTHLIKTRGQQVTLRCSSQSGHNTVSWYQQALGQGPQFIFQYYREEENGRGNFPPRFSGLQFPNYSSELNVNALELDDSALYLCASSLIGQQETQYFGPGTRLLVL.